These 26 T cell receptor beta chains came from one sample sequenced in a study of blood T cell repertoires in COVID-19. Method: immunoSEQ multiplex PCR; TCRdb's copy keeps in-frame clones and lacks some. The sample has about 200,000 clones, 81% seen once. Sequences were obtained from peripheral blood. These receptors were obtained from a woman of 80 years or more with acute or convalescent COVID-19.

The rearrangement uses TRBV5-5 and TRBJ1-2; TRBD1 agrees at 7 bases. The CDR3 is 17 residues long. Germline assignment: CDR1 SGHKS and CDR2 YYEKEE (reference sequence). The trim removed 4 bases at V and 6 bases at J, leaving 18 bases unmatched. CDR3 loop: CASSLRVFDRAIHGYTF. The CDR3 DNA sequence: TGTGCCAGCAGCCTGAGGGTCTTCGACAGGGCGATCCATGGCTACACCTTC. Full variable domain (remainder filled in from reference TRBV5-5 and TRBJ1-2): DAGVTQSPTHLIKTRGQQVTLRCSPISGHKSVSWYQQVLGQGPQFIFQYYEKEERGRGNFPDRFSARQFPNYSSELNVNALLLGDSALYLCASSLRVFDRAIHGYTFGSGTRLTVV.

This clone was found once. CDR3 DNA: TGTGCCAGCAGCGAATCGGGCTCCTACGAGCAGTACTTC. Encoded protein: CASSESGSYEQYF. This chain links TRBV7-9 with TRBJ2-7; D gene unclear. Trimming took off 5 bases at V and 0 bases at J, with 8 bases between the two ends. CDR1 and CDR2 (germline): SEHNR, FQNEAQ (reference sequence). There are 13 residues in the CDR3.

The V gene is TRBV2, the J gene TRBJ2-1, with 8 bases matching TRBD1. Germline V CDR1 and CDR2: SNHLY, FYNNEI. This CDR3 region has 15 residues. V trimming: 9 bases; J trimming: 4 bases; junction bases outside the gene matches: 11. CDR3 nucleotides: TGTGCCAGGGCCACCGGGACAGGCCAATACAATGAGCAGTTCTTC. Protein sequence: CARATGTGQYNEQFF.

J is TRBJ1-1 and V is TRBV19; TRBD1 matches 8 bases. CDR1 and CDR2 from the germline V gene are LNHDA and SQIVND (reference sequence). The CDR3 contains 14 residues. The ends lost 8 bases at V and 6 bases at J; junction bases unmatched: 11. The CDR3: CASRRQGSIAEAFF. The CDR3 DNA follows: TGTGCCAGTCGAAGACAGGGGAGTATAGCTGAAGCTTTCTTT.

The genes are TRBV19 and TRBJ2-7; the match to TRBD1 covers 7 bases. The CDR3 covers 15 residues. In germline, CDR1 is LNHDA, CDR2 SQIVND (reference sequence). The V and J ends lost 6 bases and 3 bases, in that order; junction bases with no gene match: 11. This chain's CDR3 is CASSQIGDSFYEQYF. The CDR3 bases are TGTGCCAGTAGCCAAATTGGGGACAGCTTCTACGAGCAGTACTTC.

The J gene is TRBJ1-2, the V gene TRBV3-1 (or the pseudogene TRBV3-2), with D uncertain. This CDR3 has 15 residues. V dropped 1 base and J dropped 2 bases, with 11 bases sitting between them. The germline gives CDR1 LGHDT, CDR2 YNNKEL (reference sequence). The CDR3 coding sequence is TGTGCCAGCAGCCAAGTTCCTAACTCGAACTATGGCTACACCTTC. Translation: CASSQVPNSNYGYTF.

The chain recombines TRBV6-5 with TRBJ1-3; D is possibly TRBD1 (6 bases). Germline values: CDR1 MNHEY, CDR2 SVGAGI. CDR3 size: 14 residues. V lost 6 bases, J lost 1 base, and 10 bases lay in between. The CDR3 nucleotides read TGTGCCAGCAGGGACAGAACGTCTGGAAACACCATATATTTT. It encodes CASRDRTSGNTIYF.

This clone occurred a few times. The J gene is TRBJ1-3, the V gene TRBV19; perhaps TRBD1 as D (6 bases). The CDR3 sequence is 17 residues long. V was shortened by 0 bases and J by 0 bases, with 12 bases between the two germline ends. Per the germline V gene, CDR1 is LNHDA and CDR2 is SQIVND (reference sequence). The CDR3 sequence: CASSIEGTLSSGNTIYF. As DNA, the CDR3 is TGTGCCAGTAGTATAGAGGGGACACTTAGCTCTGGAAACACCATATATTTT.

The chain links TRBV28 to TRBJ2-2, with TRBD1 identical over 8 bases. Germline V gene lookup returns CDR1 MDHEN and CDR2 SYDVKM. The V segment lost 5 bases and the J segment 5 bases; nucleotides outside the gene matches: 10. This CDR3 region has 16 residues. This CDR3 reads CASSDRTGRGTGELFF. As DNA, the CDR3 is TGTGCCAGCAGTGACCGGACAGGGCGAGGGACCGGGGAGCTGTTTTTT.

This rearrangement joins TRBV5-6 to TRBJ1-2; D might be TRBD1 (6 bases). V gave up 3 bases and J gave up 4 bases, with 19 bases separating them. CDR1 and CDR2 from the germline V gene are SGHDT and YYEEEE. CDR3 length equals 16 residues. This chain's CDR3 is CASSSGGEVGLYGYTF. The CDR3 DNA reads TGTGCCAGCAGCTCGGGGGGCGAGGTAGGGCTCTATGGCTACACCTTC.

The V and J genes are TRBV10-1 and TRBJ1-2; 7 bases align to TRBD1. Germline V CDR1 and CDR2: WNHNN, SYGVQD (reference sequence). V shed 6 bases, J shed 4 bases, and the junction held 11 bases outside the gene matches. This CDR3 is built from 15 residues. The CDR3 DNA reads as TGCGCCAGCAGCGGACTACAGGGGAAAGGCTATGGCTACACCTTC. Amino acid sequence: CASSGLQGKGYGYTF.

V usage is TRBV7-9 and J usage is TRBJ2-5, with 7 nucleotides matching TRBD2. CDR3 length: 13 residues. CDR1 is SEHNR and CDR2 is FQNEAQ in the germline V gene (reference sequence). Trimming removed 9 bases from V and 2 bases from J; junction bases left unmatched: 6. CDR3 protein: CASSRAGQETQYF. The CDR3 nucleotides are TGTGCCAGTTCAAGAGCGGGGCAAGAGACCCAGTACTTC.

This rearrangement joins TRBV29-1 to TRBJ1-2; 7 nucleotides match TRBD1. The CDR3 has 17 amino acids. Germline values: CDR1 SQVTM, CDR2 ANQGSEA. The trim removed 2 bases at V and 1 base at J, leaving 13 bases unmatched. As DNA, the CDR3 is TGCAGCGTTGAATTAATTAGGGGGCGCGGCCTTAACTATGGCTACACCTTC. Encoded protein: CSVELIRGRGLNYGYTF.

Here the CDR3 reads CASSFFRDRAGEQYF. CDR3 nucleotide sequence: TGTGCCAGCAGTTTCTTTCGGGACCGAGCGGGCGAGCAGTACTTC. V is TRBV28 and J is TRBJ2-7; tentatively, D is TRBD2 (6 bases). The V gene lost 3 bases and the J gene lost 6 bases, with 18 bases spanning the gap. The CDR3 has 15 residues. CDR1 is MDHEN, CDR2 SYDVKM, per germline.

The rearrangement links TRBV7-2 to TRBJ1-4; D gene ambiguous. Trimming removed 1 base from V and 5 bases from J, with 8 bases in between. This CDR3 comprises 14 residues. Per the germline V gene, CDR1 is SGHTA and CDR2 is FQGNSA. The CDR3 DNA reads TGTGCCAGCAGCTTAGAATCCCCAAATGAAAAACTGTTTTTT. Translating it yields CASSLESPNEKLFF.

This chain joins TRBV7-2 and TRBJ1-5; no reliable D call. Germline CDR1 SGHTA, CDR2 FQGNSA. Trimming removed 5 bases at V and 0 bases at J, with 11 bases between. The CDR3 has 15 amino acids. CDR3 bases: TGTGCCAGCAGCGAAAGAACAGATAGCAATCAGCCCCAGCATTTT. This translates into CASSERTDSNQPQHF.

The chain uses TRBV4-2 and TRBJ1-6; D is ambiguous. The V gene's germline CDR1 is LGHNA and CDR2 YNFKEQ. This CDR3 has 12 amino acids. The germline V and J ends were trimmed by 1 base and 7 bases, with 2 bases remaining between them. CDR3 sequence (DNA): TGTGCCAGCAGCCAAGTAAATTCACCCCTCCACTTT. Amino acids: CASSQVNSPLHF.

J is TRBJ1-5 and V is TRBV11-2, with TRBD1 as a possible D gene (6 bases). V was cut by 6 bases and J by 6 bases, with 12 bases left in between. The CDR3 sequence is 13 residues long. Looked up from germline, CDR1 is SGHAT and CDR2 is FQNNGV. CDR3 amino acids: CASSSQGTQPQHF. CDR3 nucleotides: TGTGCCAGCAGTTCTCAGGGGACTCAGCCCCAGCATTTT.

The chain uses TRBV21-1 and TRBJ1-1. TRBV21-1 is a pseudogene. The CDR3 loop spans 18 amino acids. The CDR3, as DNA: TGTGCCAGCAGCAAAAGGGGGGGAACAGGGATGGAGAACACTGAAGCTTTCTTT. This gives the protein CASSKRGGTGMENTEAFF.

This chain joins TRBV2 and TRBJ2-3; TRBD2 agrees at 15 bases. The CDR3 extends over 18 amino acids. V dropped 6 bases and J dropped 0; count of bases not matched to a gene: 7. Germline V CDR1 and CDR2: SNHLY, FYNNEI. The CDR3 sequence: CASRSGTSGGSSTDTQYF. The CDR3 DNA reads TGTGCCAGCAGGAGCGGGACTAGCGGGGGGTCTAGCACAGATACGCAGTATTTT.

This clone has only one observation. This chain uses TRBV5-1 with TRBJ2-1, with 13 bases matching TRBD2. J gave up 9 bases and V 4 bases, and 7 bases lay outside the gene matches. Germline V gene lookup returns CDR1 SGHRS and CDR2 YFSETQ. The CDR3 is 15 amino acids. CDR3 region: CASSGTSGGASEQFF. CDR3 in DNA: TGCGCCAGCAGCGGCACTAGCGGGGGGGCCAGTGAGCAGTTCTTC.

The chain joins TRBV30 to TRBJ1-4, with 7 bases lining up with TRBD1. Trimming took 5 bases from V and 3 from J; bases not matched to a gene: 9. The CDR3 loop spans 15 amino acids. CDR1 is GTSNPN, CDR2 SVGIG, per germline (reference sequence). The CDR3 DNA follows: TGTGCCTGGTCTCTTACAGGGGAACCTAATGAAAAACTGTTTTTT. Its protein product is CAWSLTGEPNEKLFF.

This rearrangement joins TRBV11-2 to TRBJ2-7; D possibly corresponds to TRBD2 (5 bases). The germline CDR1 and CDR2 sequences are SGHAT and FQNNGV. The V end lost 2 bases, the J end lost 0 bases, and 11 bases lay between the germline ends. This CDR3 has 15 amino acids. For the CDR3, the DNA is TGTGCCAGCAGCTTACCGGGGTCCTCCTCCTACGAGCAGTACTTC. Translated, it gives CASSLPGSSSYEQYF.

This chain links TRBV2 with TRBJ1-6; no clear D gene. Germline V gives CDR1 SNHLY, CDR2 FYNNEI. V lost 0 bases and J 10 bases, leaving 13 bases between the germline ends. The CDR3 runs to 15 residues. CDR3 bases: TGTGCCAGCAGTGAAGCGCTTCGGGGTTCGTCACCCCTCCACTTT. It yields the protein CASSEALRGSSPLHF.

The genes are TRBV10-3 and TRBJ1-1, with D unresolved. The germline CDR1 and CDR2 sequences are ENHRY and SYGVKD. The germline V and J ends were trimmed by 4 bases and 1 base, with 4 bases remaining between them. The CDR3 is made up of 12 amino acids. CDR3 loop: CAISATNTEAFF. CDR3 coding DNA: TGTGCCATCAGTGCTACGAACACTGAAGCTTTCTTT.

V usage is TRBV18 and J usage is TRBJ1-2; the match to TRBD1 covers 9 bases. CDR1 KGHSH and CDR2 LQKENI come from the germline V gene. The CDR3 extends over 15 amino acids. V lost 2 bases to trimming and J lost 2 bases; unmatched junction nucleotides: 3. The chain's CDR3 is CASSPTGGANYGYTF. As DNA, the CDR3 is TGTGCCAGCTCACCAACAGGGGGCGCCAACTATGGCTACACCTTC.